This entry lists 27 T cell receptor beta chains sequenced from one sample in a study of T cell responses to AZD1222 COVID-19 vaccine. This table comes from immunoSEQ multiplex PCR, and its TCRdb copy is limited to in-frame clones, with some not included. The sample consists of roughly 150,000 clones, nearly 95% of them appearing once. The starting material was peripheral blood, obtained on day 0 of AZD1222 vaccination. The receptors shown here come from an adult in good health.

This clone was counted once. One end of the junction is discordant with germline, which a read error may explain. The chain uses TRBV29-1 and TRBJ1-1; D may be TRBD1 (5 bases). There are 14 residues in the CDR3. Germline V gives CDR1 SQVTM, CDR2 ANQGSEA. CDR3 nucleotide sequence: TGCAGCGTTGAGGGCAGGGTCATGAACACTGAAGCTTTTTTT. Translation gives CSVEGRVMNTEAFF.

The chain combines TRBV10-1 with TRBJ1-4; 7 bases line up with TRBD1. CDR1 is WNHNN and CDR2 is SYGVQD in the germline V gene (reference sequence). Germline trimming cut 2 bases from V and 5 bases from J; bases unmatched to any gene: 5. This CDR3 region has 15 residues. CDR3 in amino acids: CASSETRGANEKLFF. DNA for the CDR3: TGCGCCAGCAGTGAGACCAGGGGGGCGAATGAAAAACTGTTTTTT.

The chain links TRBV6-4 to TRBJ2-3, with D possibly being TRBD2 (5 bases). Per germline, CDR1 MRHNA and CDR2 SNTAGT. The V gene lost 8 bases and the J gene lost 4 bases, with 13 bases spanning the gap. The CDR3 is 13 residues long. The CDR3 reads CASGPRGSDTQYF. In DNA, the CDR3 is TGTGCCAGCGGGCCACGGGGATCAGATACGCAGTATTTT.

The J gene is TRBJ2-3, the V gene TRBV12-5, with 13 bases lining up with TRBD2. The CDR3 is 16 residues long. In germline, CDR1 is LGHNT, CDR2 FRNRAP. The trim removed 5 bases at V and 5 bases at J, leaving 7 bases unmatched. The CDR3 here is CASGPRWTSGRDTQYF. The CDR3 coding sequence is TGTGCTAGTGGTCCGCGGTGGACTAGCGGGAGAGATACGCAGTATTTT.

The chain combines TRBV27 with TRBJ2-7; D gene ambiguous. V lost 5 bases and J 0 bases, leaving 17 bases between the germline ends. This CDR3 region has 16 residues. Germline V gene sequence: CDR1 MNHEY, CDR2 SMNVEV (reference sequence). This CDR3 reads CASSLTYSSYSYEQYF. The CDR3 bases are TGTGCCAGCAGTCTAACTTATAGCTCTTACTCCTACGAGCAGTACTTC.

CDR3 nucleotide sequence: TGTGCCTCCCGGGGGACCTGGGGCTATGGCTACACCTTC. Translating gives CASRGTWGYGYTF. The chain combines TRBV27 with TRBJ1-2; perhaps TRBD1 as D (5 bases). Trimming stripped 11 bases from V and 4 bases from J, with 17 bases between. Germline V CDR1 and CDR2: MNHEY, SMNVEV (reference sequence). There are 13 residues in the CDR3.

The CDR3 spells CASSYSNPGTQGGYTF. The CDR3 bases are TGTGCCAGCAGTTACTCAAACCCCGGGACCCAGGGTGGCTACACCTTC. The V and J genes are TRBV6-5 and TRBJ1-2; weak D call: TRBD1 (5 bases). There are 16 residues in the CDR3. The germline V and J ends were trimmed by 0 bases and 7 bases, with 18 bases remaining between them. Germline V gene data show CDR1 as MNHEY and CDR2 as SVGAGI.

This clone is a singleton in its sample. This rearrangement joins TRBV9 to TRBJ1-3; D not certain. Trimming pared 3 bases from V and 0 bases from J, leaving 10 bases between. The CDR3 has 15 amino acids. Germline loops: CDR1 SGDLS, CDR2 YYNGEE. CDR3 DNA: TGTGCCAGCAGCGGCGATTTAAACTCTGGAAACACCATATATTTT. It translates to CASSGDLNSGNTIYF.

The chain employs TRBV2 and TRBJ2-3, with a weak D call TRBD2 (5 bases). This CDR3 is 14 amino acids long. V lost 7 bases, J lost 2 bases, and 13 bases lay in between. CDR1 is SNHLY and CDR2 is FYNNEI in the germline V gene. For the CDR3, the DNA is TGTGCCAGCACCCGGGATGGACTCACAGATACGCAGTATTTT. Amino acids: CASTRDGLTDTQYF.

The genes are TRBV6-2 or TRBV6-3 and TRBJ2-3; 7 nucleotides line up with TRBD2. This CDR3 comprises 16 residues. Looked up from germline, CDR1 is MNHEY and CDR2 is SVGEGT. V shed 3 bases and J 4 bases; nucleotides not matched to a gene: 10. CDR3 in amino acids: CASSYLAGVSADTQYF. DNA of the CDR3: TGTGCCAGCAGTTATCTCGCGGGAGTAAGCGCAGATACGCAGTATTTT.

The chain links TRBV11-2 to TRBJ2-7; D possibly corresponds to TRBD1 (5 bases). The CDR3 sequence is 12 residues long. Trimming cost V 3 bases and J 3 bases, with 6 bases left between them. Germline V gives CDR1 SGHAT, CDR2 FQNNGV. The CDR3 loop reads CASSLGRYEQYF. Written as DNA, the CDR3 is TGTGCCAGCAGCTTGGGGCGCTACGAGCAGTACTTC. Using reference TRBV11-2 and TRBJ2-7 for the parts outside the CDR3, the full variable domain is EAGVAQSPRYKIIEKRQSVAFWCNPISGHATLYWYQQILGQGPKLLIQFQNNGVVDDSQLPKDRFSAERLKGVDSTLKIQPAKLEDSAVYLCASSLGRYEQYFGPGTRLTVT.

V and J are TRBV3-1 (or the pseudogene TRBV3-2) and TRBJ1-3; D gene uncertain. CDR1 is LGHDT and CDR2 is YNNKEL in the germline V gene (reference sequence). The CDR3 has 11 residues. Deletions cut 4 bases from V and 3 bases from J, with 1 base between. The CDR3 nucleotides are TGTGCCAGCAGCCTTGGAAACACCATATATTTT. As protein: CASSLGNTIYF.

The J gene is TRBJ2-7, the V gene TRBV7-3, with a weak D call TRBD2 (5 bases). Germline V gene sequence: CDR1 SGHTA, CDR2 FQGTGA. Trimming removed 5 bases at V and 0 bases at J, with 17 bases between. This CDR3 comprises 16 residues. CDR3 sequence reads: CASSETGSIGSYEQYF. DNA for the CDR3: TGTGCCAGCAGCGAGACGGGATCTATCGGCTCCTACGAGCAGTACTTC.

The V gene is TRBV19, the J gene TRBJ2-7; D possibly corresponds to TRBD1 (6 bases). The germline V gene has CDR1 LNHDA and CDR2 SQIVND (reference sequence). V lost 4 bases to trimming and J lost 2 bases, with 12 bases between them. This CDR3 spans 14 amino acids. The CDR3 reads CASSTRQETYEQYF. Here the CDR3 DNA reads TGTGCCAGTAGTACGAGACAGGAGACCTACGAGCAGTACTTC. The complete variable domain, with remaining parts taken from reference TRBV19 and TRBJ2-7, reads DGGITQSPKYLFRKEGQNVTLSCEQNLNHDAMYWYRQDPGQGLRLIYYSQIVNDFQKGDIAEGYSVSREKKESFPLTVTSAQKNPTAFYLCASSTRQETYEQYFGPGTRLTVT.

This chain connects TRBV7-9 to TRBJ1-4, with D uncertain. This CDR3 spans 13 amino acids. Germline V gives CDR1 SEHNR, CDR2 FQNEAQ (reference sequence). Deletions cut 1 base from V and 5 bases from J, with 5 bases between. The CDR3, as DNA: TGTGCCAGCAGCTTAGACAGCAATGAAAAACTGTTTTTT. It specifies CASSLDSNEKLFF. Combining the CDR3 with reference TRBV7-9 and TRBJ1-4 gives the whole variable domain DTGVSQNPRHKITKRGQNVTFRCDPISEHNRLYWYRQTLGQGPEFLTYFQNEAQLEKSRLLSDRFSAERPKGSFSTLEIQRTEQGDSAMYLCASSLDSNEKLFFGSGTQLSVL.

CDR3 sequence (DNA): TGTGCCAGCAACCCCCCAGGTATGCCCTACGAGCAGTACTTC. Its protein product is CASNPPGMPYEQYF. This rearrangement joins TRBV6-2 or TRBV6-3 to TRBJ2-7; D not resolved. Trimming shortened V by 7 bases and J by 2 bases, and 15 bases separated the two germline ends. CDR3 length: 14 residues. Germline V gene data show CDR1 as MNHEY and CDR2 as SVGEGT.

This clone was found once. J is TRBJ1-1 and V is TRBV3-1 (or the pseudogene TRBV3-2); a weak D match, TRBD1 (6 bases). CDR3 length: 13 amino acids. The V end was cut by 4 bases, the J end by 1 base, with 7 bases between. The germline gives CDR1 LGHDT, CDR2 YNNKEL (reference sequence). The CDR3 protein is CASSRTENTEAFF. CDR3 bases: TGTGCCAGCAGCCGGACAGAGAACACTGAAGCTTTCTTT.

In DNA, the CDR3 is TGTGCCATCAGGGGGGAGGGGCTAGGAGCTTTCTTT. Its protein is CAIRGEGLGAFF. The chain combines TRBV10-3 with TRBJ1-1, with D perhaps matching TRBD1 (5 bases). Per the germline V gene, CDR1 is ENHRY and CDR2 is SYGVKD. Trimming stripped 6 bases from V and 10 bases from J, with 15 bases between. The CDR3 contains 12 residues.

This clone showed up just once. V is TRBV7-9 and J is TRBJ2-1; D perhaps matches TRBD2 (5 bases). Germline V gene sequence: CDR1 SEHNR, CDR2 FQNEAQ (reference sequence). V lost 3 bases to trimming and J lost 10 bases, with 10 bases between them. The CDR3 is 12 residues long. The CDR3 protein is CASSFPRREQFF. The CDR3 nucleotides read TGTGCCAGCAGCTTCCCGAGGAGGGAGCAGTTCTTC.

V and J are TRBV3-1 (or the pseudogene TRBV3-2) and TRBJ2-1; perhaps TRBD2 as D (6 bases). Trimming stripped 8 bases from V and 4 bases from J, with 9 bases between. The CDR3 is 12 amino acids. Germline assignment: CDR1 LGHDT and CDR2 YNNKEL (reference sequence). The CDR3 nucleotides are TGTGCCAGCGGGGGGATTTACAATGAGCAGTTCTTC. It encodes CASGGIYNEQFF.

CDR3 residues: CASSDNRNGGHEQYF. DNA for the CDR3: TGTGCCAGCAGTGATAATCGAAACGGGGGCCACGAGCAGTACTTC. V is TRBV2 and J is TRBJ2-7; D could derive from TRBD1 or TRBD2 (6 bases each). The germline V gene has CDR1 SNHLY and CDR2 FYNNEI. CDR3 length equals 15 residues. V gave up 3 bases and J gave up 5 bases, with 17 bases separating them.

V and J are TRBV4-1 and TRBJ2-7; the D gene is possibly TRBD1 (6 bases). The V end lost 3 bases, the J end lost 6 bases, and 15 bases lay between the germline ends. The CDR3 is 14 amino acids. CDR1 MGHRA and CDR2 YSYEKL come from the germline V gene. The CDR3 nucleotides are TGCGCCAGCAGCCATGCAGACAGGCTGGGCGAGCAGTACTTC. It translates to CASSHADRLGEQYF.

The chain combines TRBV7-9 with TRBJ1-4; TRBD1 agrees at 7 bases. Germline CDR1 and CDR2: SEHNR and FQNEAQ (reference sequence). V was clipped by 5 bases and J by 0 bases; unmatched bases: 3. The CDR3 length is 15 residues. CDR3 sequence: CASSPGTATNEKLFF. For the CDR3, the DNA is TGTGCCAGCAGCCCGGGGACAGCAACTAATGAAAAACTGTTTTTT.

This chain uses TRBV7-3 with TRBJ2-2, with D hard to call. Trimming cost V 0 bases and J 2 bases, with 7 bases left between them. Germline V gene data show CDR1 as SGHTA and CDR2 as FQGTGA. This CDR3 comprises 15 residues. CDR3 sequence (DNA): TGTGCCAGCAGCTTAACGTCCCACAACACCGGGGAGCTGTTTTTT. Translated: CASSLTSHNTGELFF.

This chain uses TRBV5-1 with TRBJ1-1, with D unclear. Between the trimmed V and J ends, which lost 0 bases and 0 bases, there was a span of 9 bases. Germline CDR1 is SGHRS and CDR2 is YFSETQ. The CDR3 sequence is 15 residues long. The CDR3 nucleotides are TGCGCCAGCAGCTTGGTTGTCAGCATGAACACTGAAGCTTTCTTT. Its protein is CASSLVVSMNTEAFF. The full variable domain, its missing parts supplied by reference TRBV5-1 and TRBJ1-1, is KAGVTQTPRYLIKTRGQQVTLSCSPISGHRSVSWYQQTPGQGLQFLFEYFSETQRNKGNFPGRFSGRQFSNSRSEMNVSTLELGDSALYLCASSLVVSMNTEAFFGQGTRLTVV.

J is TRBJ1-1 and V is TRBV6-2 or TRBV6-3; unclear D gene. In germline, CDR1 is MNHEY, CDR2 SVGEGT. Trimming stripped 2 bases from V and 2 bases from J, with 3 bases between. The CDR3 runs to 12 residues. CDR3: CASSYRNTEAFF. The CDR3 DNA reads as TGTGCCAGCAGTTACCGTAACACTGAAGCTTTCTTT.

V gene TRBV9 combines with J gene TRBJ2-7; the D gene could be TRBD1 or TRBD2 (6 bases each). This CDR3 region has 15 residues. Germline V gives CDR1 SGDLS, CDR2 YYNGEE. The V gene lost 0 bases and the J gene lost 3 bases, with 13 bases spanning the gap. CDR3 protein: CASSVEGGLNYEQYF. In nucleotides, the CDR3 is TGTGCCAGCAGCGTAGAGGGGGGCCTAAACTACGAGCAGTACTTC. The full variable domain, its missing parts supplied by reference TRBV9 and TRBJ2-7, is DSGVTQTPKHLITATGQRVTLRCSPRSGDLSVYWYQQSLDQGLQFLIQYYNGEERAKGNILERFSAQQFPDLHSELNLSSLELGDSALYFCASSVEGGLNYEQYFGPGTRLTVT.